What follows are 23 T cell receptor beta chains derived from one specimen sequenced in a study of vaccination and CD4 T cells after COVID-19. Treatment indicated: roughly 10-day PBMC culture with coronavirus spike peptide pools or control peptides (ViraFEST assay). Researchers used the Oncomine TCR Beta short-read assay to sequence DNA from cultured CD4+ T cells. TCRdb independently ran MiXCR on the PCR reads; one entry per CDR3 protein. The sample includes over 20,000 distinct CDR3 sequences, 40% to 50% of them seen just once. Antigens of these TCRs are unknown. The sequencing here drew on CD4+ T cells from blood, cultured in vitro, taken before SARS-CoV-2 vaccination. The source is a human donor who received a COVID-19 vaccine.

CDR3 DNA: TGTGCCAGCAGTTACCAGGGGATTACTGGAAACACCATATATTTT. This sequence encodes CASSYQGITGNTIYF. V and J are TRBV6-5 and TRBJ1-3; a weak D match, TRBD1 (6 bases). In germline, CDR1 is MNHEY, CDR2 SVGAGI. Trimming took off 2 bases at V and 2 bases at J, with 10 bases between the two ends. This CDR3 contains 15 residues.

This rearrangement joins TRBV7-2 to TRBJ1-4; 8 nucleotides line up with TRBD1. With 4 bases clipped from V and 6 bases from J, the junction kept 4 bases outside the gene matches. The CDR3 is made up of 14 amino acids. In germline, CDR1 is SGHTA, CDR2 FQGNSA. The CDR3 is CASSSDREDEKLFF. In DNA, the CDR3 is TGTGCCAGCAGCTCGGACAGGGAGGATGAAAAACTGTTTTTT.

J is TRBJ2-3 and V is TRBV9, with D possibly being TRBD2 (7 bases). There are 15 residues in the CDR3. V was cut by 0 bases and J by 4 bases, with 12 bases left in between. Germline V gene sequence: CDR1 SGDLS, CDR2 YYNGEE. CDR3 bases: TGTGCCAGCAGCGTAGAGGGGGGGCGTGCAGATACGCAGTATTTT. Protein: CASSVEGGRADTQYF.

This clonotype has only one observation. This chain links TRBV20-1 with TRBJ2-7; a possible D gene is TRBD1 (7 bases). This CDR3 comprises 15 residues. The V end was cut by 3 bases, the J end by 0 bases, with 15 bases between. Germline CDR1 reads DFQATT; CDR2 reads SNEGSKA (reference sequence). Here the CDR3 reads CSASRRDSFSYEQYF. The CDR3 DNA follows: TGCAGTGCTAGCCGGCGGGACAGCTTCTCCTACGAGCAGTACTTC.

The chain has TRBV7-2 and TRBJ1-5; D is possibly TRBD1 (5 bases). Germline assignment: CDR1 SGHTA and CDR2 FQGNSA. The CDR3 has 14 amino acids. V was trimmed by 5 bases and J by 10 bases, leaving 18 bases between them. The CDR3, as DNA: TGTGCCAGCAGCCCAGACCCGGGACCTATTCCCCAGCATTTT. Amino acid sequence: CASSPDPGPIPQHF.

The CDR3 is CASSVGRNSAGYTF. The DNA of the CDR3 is TGTGCCAGCAGTGTCGGCAGGAATTCAGCTGGCTACACCTTC. The genes are TRBV2 and TRBJ1-2; D uncertain. The CDR3 is 14 amino acids. V gave up 4 bases and J gave up 7 bases, with 16 bases separating them. Germline CDR1 reads SNHLY; CDR2 reads FYNNEI.

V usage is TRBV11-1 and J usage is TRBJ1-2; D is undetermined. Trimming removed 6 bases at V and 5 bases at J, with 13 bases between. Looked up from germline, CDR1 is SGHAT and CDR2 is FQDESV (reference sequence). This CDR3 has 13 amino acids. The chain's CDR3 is CASRQRPGYGYTF. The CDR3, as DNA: TGTGCCAGCAGACAACGACCGGGTTATGGCTACACCTTC.

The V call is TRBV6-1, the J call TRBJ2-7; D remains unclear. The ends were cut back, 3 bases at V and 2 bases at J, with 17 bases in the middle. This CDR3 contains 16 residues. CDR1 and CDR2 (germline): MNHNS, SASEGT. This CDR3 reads CASSEIPLGRAYEQYF. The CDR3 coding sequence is TGTGCCAGCAGTGAGATTCCCCTAGGAAGAGCCTACGAGCAGTACTTC.

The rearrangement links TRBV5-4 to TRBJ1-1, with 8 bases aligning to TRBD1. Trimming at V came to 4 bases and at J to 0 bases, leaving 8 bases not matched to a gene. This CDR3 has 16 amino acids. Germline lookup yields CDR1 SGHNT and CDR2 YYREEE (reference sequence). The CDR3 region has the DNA TGTGCCAGCAGCGTACCCAGGGGGCAGGTGAACACTGAAGCTTTCTTT. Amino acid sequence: CASSVPRGQVNTEAFF.

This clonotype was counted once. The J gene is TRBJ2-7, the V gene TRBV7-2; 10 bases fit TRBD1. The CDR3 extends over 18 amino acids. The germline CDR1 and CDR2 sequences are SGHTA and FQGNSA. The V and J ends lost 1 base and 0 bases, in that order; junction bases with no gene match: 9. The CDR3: CASSLVGTGVGGSYEQYF. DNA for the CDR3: TGTGCCAGCAGCTTAGTAGGGACAGGGGTGGGAGGCTCCTACGAGCAGTACTTC.

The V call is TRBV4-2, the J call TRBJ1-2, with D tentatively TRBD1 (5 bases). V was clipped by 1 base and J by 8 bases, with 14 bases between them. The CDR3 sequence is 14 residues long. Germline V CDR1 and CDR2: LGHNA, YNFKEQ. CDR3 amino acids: CASSQVMGDSGYTF. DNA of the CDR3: TGTGCCAGCAGCCAAGTGATGGGGGATAGCGGCTACACCTTC.

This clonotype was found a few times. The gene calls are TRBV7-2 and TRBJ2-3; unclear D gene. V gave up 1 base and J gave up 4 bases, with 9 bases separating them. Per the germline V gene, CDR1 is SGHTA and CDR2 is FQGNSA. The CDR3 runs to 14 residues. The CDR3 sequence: CASSLVGISDTQYF. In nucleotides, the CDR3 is TGTGCCAGCAGCTTAGTTGGAATCTCAGATACGCAGTATTTT. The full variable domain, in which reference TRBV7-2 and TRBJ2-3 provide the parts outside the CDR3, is GAGVSQSPSNKVTEKGKDVELRCDPISGHTALYWYRQSLGQGLEFLIYFQGNSAPDKSGLPSDRFSAERTGGSVSTLTIQRTQQEDSAVYLCASSLVGISDTQYFGPGTRLTVL.

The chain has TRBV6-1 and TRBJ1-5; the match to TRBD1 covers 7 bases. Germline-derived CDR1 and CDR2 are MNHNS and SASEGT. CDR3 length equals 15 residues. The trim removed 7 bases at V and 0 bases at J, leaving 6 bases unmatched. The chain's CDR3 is CASIRGGSSNQPQHF. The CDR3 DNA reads TGTGCCAGCATCAGGGGGGGGAGTAGCAATCAGCCCCAGCATTTT.

CDR3 residues: CASSDYRGLKLFF. As DNA, the CDR3 is TGTGCCAGTAGTGACTACAGAGGCCTTAAACTGTTTTTT. The chain recombines TRBV19 with TRBJ1-4; D not resolved. CDR3 length: 13 amino acids. Per the germline V gene, CDR1 is LNHDA and CDR2 is SQIVND (reference sequence). The V and J ends lost 5 bases and 11 bases respectively, with 15 bases between them.

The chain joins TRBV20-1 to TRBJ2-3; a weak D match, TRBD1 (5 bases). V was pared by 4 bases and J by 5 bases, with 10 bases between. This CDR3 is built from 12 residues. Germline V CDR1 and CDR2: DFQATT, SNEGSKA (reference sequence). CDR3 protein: CSATSQEDTQYF. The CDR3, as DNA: TGCAGTGCTACCTCACAGGAAGATACGCAGTATTTT.

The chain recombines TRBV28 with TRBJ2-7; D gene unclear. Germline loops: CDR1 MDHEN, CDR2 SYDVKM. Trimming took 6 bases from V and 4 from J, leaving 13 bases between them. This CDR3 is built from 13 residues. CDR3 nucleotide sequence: TGTGCCAGCAGACCACGGGTTGTATACGAGCAGTACTTC. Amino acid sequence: CASRPRVVYEQYF.

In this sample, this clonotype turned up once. The CDR3 protein is CASSEGRDRVIRFGYEQYF. The CDR3 coding sequence is TGTGCCAGCAGTGAAGGCCGGGACAGGGTAATCAGGTTCGGCTACGAGCAGTACTTC. The rearrangement links TRBV2 to TRBJ2-7; TRBD1 aligns across 9 bases. The CDR3 sequence is 19 residues long. Germline loops: CDR1 SNHLY, CDR2 FYNNEI. The trim removed 1 base at V and 3 bases at J, leaving 16 bases unmatched. The full variable domain, in which reference TRBV2 and TRBJ2-7 provide the parts outside the CDR3, is EPEVTQTPSHQVTQMGQEVILRCVPISNHLYFYWYRQILGQKVEFLVSFYNNEISEKSEIFDDQFSVERPDGSNFTLKIRSTKLEDSAMYFCASSEGRDRVIRFGYEQYFGPGTRLTVT.

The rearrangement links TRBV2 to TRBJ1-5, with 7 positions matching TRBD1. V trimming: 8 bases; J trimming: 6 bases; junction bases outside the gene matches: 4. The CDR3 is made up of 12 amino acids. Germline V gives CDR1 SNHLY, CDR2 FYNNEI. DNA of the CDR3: TGTGCCAGCCAGGGGGGGCGTCAGCCCCAGCATTTT. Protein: CASQGGRQPQHF.

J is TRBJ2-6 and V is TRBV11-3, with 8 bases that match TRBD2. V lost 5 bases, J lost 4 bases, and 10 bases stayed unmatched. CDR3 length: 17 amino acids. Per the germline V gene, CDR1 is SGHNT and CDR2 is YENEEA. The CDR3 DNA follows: TGTGCCAGCAGCACTCTTCGGGGGGGCTCCGGGGCCAACGTCCTGACTTTC. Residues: CASSTLRGGSGANVLTF.

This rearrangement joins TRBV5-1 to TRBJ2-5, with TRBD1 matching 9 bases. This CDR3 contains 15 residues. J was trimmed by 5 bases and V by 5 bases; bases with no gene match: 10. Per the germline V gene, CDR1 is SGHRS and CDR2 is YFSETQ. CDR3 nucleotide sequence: TGCGCCAGCAGGTCATCCGGGACAGGGCACGAGACCCAGTACTTC. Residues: CASRSSGTGHETQYF. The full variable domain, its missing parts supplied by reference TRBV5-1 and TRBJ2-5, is KAGVTQTPRYLIKTRGQQVTLSCSPISGHRSVSWYQQTPGQGLQFLFEYFSETQRNKGNFPGRFSGRQFSNSRSEMNVSTLELGDSALYLCASRSSGTGHETQYFGPGTRLLVL.

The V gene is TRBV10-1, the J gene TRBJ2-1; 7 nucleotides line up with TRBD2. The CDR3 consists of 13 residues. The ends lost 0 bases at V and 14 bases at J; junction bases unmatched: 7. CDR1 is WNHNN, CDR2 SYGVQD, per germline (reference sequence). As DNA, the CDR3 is TGCGCCAGCAGTGAGTCCGTGGGGACTACCGAGTTCTTC. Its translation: CASSESVGTTEFF.

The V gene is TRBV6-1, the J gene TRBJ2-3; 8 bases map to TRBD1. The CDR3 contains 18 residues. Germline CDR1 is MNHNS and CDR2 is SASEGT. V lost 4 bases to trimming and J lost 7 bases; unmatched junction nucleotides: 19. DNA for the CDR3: TGTGCCAGCAGTGTCGACAGGGGCCGGTTAACTAACCCCAATACGCAGTATTTT. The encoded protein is CASSVDRGRLTNPNTQYF.

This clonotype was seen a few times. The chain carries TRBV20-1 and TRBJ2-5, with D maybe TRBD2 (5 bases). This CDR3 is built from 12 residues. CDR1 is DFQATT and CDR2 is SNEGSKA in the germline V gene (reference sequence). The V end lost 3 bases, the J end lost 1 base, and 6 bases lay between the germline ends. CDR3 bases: TGCAGTGCTAGTCGGGGCCAAGAGACCCAGTACTTC. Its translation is CSASRGQETQYF.